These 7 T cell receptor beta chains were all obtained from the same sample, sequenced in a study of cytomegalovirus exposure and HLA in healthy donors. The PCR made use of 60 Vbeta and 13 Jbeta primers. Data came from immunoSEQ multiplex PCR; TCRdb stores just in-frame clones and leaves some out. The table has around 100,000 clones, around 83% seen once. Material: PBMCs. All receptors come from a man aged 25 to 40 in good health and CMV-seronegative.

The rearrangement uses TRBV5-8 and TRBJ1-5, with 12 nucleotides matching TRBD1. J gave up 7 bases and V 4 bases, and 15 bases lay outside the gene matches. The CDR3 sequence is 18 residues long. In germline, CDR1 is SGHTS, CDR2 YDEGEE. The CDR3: CASSPGQGASLVKQPQHF. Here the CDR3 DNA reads TGTGCCAGCAGCCCGGGACAGGGGGCGTCGCTGGTCAAGCAGCCCCAGCATTTT.

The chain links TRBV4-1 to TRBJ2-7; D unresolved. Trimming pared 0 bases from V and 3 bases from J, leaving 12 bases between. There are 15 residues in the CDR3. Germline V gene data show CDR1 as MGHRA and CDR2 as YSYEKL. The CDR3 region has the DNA TGCGCCAGCAGCCAAGAAGGTCAGACTCACTACGAGCAGTACTTC. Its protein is CASSQEGQTHYEQYF.

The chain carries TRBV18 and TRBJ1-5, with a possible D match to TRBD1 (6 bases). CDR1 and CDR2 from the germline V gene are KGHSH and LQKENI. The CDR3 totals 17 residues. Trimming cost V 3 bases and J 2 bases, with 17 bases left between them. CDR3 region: CASSPRGAGAGNQPQHF. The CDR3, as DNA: TGTGCCAGCTCACCTCGGGGAGCGGGGGCTGGCAATCAGCCCCAGCATTTT. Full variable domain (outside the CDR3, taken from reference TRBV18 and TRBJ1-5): NAGVMQNPRHLVRRRGQEARLRCSPMKGHSHVYWYRQLPEEGLKFMVYLQKENIIDESGMPKERFSAEFPKEGPSILRIQQVVRGDSAAYFCASSPRGAGAGNQPQHFGDGTRLSIL.

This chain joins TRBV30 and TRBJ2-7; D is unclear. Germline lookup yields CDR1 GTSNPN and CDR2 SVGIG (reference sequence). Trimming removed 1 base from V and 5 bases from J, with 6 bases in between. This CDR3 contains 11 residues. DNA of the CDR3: TGTGCCTGGAGTGGGTTAGACGAGCAGTACTTC. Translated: CAWSGLDEQYF.

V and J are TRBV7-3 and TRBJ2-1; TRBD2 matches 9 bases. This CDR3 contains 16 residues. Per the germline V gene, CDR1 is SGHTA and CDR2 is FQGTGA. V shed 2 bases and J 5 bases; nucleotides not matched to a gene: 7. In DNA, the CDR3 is TGTGCCAGCAGCTTACGATCGACTAGCGGTGACAATGAGCAGTTCTTC. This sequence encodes CASSLRSTSGDNEQFF.

CDR3 in amino acids: CASRRDRGLLRLANYGYTF. CDR3 coding DNA: TGTGCCAGCAGACGGGACAGGGGCCTACTCCGATTAGCTAACTATGGCTACACCTTC. V is TRBV2 and J is TRBJ1-2, with 10 bases fitting TRBD1. Per the germline V gene, CDR1 is SNHLY and CDR2 is FYNNEI. V gave up 6 bases and J gave up 0 bases; unmatched junction bases: 16. CDR3 size: 19 residues.

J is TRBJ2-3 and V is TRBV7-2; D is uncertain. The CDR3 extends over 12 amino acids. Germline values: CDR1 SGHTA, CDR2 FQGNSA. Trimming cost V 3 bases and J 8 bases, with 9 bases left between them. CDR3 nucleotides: TGTGCCAGCAGCTTTGAGAGGTTTACGCAGTATTTT. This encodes CASSFERFTQYF.